These T cell receptor beta chains were read from a single sample in a study of monozygotic twins with inflammatory bowel disease. After re-calling the 5' RACE reads, TCRdb lists one entry per CDR3 protein, DNA absent. The sample has 350,000 to 400,000 distinct CDR3 sequences, and its top ten clones hold approximately 2.8%. Sequencing was carried out using blood. Every receptor here comes from a human donor with ulcerative colitis or Crohn's disease, or a healthy co-twin of an affected twin (not recorded which). Each CDR3 is given with its conserved first and last residue. The order of the fields is V gene, J gene, CDR3 protein.

>TRBV12-3/TRBV12-4|TRBJ1-1
CASRLDRRIPEAFF
>TRBV4-1|TRBJ2-5
CASGQGGETQYF
>TRBV11-2|TRBJ2-7
CASSLGQGLSYEQYF
>TRBV20-1|TRBJ2-7
CSARGPNYEQYF
>TRBV9|TRBJ1-1
CASSDSQGLAGTEAFF
>TRBV18|TRBJ1-4
CASSPDSDSPHEKLFF
>TRBV24-1|TRBJ2-2
CATRPGGNGGELFF
>TRBV19|TRBJ2-3
CASRTSGGENTQYF
>TRBV5-1|TRBJ1-4
CASSFTGGTGDEKLFF
>TRBV7-3|TRBJ2-1
CASSLWLAGAYNEQFF
>TRBV10-3|TRBJ2-3
CAISESLAGTDTQYF
>TRBV7-2|TRBJ2-5
CASNPLAQETQYF
>TRBV20-1|TRBJ2-4
CSARDLGKNIQYF
>TRBV7-2|TRBJ1-1
CASSWYARDTEAFF
>TRBV7-9|TRBJ1-6
CASSLAQGNSPLHF
>TRBV4-3|TRBJ2-7
CASSQGTAETYEQYF
>TRBV19|TRBJ2-7
CASNPGQGLYEQYF
>TRBV7-2|TRBJ2-3
CASSLLAGGYTDTQYF
>TRBV6-5|TRBJ2-2
CASSYWSGQGNTGELFF
>TRBV7-6|TRBJ2-1
CASSNRGGGWNNEQFF
>TRBV6-2/TRBV6-3|TRBJ2-1
CASSYRVGGGTYNEQFF
>TRBV19|TRBJ2-5
CASSVRGGETQYF
>TRBV5-1|TRBJ2-1
CASTESYNEQFF
>TRBV4-3|TRBJ2-2
CASSQYGELFF
>TRBV7-9|TRBJ1-2
CASSSRDYGYTF
>TRBV20-1|TRBJ2-7
CSASGRGGEQYF
>TRBV5-1|TRBJ1-5
CASSRGQGDQPQHF
>TRBV5-1|TRBJ2-3
CASRDRADTQYF
>TRBV5-6|TRBJ2-7
CASSSTRRSEQYF
>TRBV9|TRBJ2-7
CASSVSPGSSYEQYF
>TRBV4-1|TRBJ2-7
CASSERDRSYEQYF
>TRBV10-3|TRBJ1-2
CAMGRGQGYGYTF
>TRBV6-5|TRBJ1-6
CASSNTGGIRNSPLHF
>TRBV7-6|TRBJ2-7
CASSLSGTGVYEQYF
>TRBV7-2|TRBJ2-5
CASSDGTVPAETQYF
>TRBV7-2|TRBJ2-5
CASSLEFSGETQYF
>TRBV5-3|TRBJ2-1
CARSPADRGDEQFF
>TRBV7-3|TRBJ2-1
CASSRRGGGSSYNEQFF
>TRBV4-3|TRBJ2-7
CASSQRDRGPYEQYF
>TRBV20-1|TRBJ2-7
CSAYPSSRDEQYF
>TRBV5-1|TRBJ2-3
CASSLEGGPADTQYF
>TRBV5-1|TRBJ2-7
CASSLGSAGGIYEQYF
>TRBV5-1|TRBJ2-3
CASSPRQGGSTDTQYF
>TRBV27|TRBJ2-5
CASSLSMQGPKETQYF
>TRBV28|TRBJ2-7
CASSLVGMVSHSYEQCF
>TRBV5-1|TRBJ2-4
CASSPGQGADIQYF
>TRBV29-1|TRBJ1-2
CSVADMDYGYTF